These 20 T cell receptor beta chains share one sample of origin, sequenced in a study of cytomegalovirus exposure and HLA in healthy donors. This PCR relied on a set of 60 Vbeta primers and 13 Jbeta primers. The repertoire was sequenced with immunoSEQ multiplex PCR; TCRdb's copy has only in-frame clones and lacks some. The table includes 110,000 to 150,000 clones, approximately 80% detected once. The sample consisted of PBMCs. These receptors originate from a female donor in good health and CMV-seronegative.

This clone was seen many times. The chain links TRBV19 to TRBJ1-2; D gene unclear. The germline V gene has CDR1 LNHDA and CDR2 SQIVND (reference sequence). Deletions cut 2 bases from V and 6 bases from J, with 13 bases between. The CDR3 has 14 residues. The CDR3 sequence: CASSISTSVDGYTF. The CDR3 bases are TGTGCCAGTAGTATATCCACATCAGTGGATGGCTACACCTTC.

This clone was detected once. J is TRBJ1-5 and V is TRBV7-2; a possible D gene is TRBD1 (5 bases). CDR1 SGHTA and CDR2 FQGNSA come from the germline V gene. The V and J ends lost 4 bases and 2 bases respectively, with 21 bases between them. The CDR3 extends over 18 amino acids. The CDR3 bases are TGTGCCAGCAGCTCAATCTCGACAGCCAGGATACGCAATCAGCCCCAGCATTTT. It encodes CASSSISTARIRNQPQHF.

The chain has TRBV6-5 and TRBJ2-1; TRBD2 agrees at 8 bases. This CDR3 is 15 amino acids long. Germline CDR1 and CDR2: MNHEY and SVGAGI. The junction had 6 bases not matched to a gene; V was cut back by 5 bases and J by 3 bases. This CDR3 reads CASSMTSAHYNEQFF. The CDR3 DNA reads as TGTGCCAGCAGTATGACTAGCGCTCACTACAATGAGCAGTTCTTC.

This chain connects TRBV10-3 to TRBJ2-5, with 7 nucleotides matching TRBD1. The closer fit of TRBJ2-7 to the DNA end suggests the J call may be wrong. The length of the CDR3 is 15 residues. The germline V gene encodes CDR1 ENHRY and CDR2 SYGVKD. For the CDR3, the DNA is TGTGCCATCAGCATGCCGGGACAGATCTCCTACGAGCAGTACTTC. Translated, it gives CAISMPGQISYEQYF.

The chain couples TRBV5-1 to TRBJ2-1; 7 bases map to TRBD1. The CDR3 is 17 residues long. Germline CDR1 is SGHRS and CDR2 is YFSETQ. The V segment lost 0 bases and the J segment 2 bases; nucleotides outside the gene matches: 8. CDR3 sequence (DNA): TGCGCCAGCAGCTTGGCGGCAGGGGGTTCCACCTACAATGAGCAGTTCTTC. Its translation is CASSLAAGGSTYNEQFF.

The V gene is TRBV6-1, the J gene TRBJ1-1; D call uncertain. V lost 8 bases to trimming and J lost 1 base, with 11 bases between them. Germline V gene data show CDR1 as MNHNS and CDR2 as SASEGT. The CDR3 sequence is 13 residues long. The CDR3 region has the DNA TGTGCCAGCGCCGCAGGTTCGAACACTGAAGCTTTCTTT. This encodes CASAAGSNTEAFF.

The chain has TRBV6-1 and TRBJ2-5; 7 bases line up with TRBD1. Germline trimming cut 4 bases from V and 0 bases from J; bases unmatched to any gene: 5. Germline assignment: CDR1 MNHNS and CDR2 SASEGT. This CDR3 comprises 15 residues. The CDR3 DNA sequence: TGTGCCAGCAGTGGATGGACAGGCTACCAAGAGACCCAGTACTTC. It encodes CASSGWTGYQETQYF.

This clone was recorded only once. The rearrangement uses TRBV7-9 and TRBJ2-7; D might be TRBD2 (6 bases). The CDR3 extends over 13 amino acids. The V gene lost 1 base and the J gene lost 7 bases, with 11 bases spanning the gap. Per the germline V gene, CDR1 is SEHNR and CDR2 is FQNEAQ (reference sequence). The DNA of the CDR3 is TGTGCCAGCAGCTTAGGGAGTGCGGGGGAGCAGTACTTC. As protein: CASSLGSAGEQYF.

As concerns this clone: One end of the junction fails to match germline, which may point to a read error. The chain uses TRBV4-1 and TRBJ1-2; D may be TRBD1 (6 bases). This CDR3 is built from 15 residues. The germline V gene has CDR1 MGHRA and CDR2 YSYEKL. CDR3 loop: CASSQDNRVNYGYPF. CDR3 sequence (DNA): TGCGCCAGCAGCCAAGACAACAGGGTCAACTATGGCTACCCCTTC.

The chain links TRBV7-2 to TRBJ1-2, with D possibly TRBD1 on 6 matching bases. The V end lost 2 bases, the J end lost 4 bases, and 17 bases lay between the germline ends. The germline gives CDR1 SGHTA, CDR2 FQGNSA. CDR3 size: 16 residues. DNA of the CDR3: TGTGCCAGCAGCTTAAGCCCCCGCGGCAGGGGCTATGGCTACACCTTC. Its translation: CASSLSPRGRGYGYTF.

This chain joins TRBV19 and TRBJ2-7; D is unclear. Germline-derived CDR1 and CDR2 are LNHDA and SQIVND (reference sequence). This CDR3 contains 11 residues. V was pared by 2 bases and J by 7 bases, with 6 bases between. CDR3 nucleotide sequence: TGTGCCAGTAGTATATCGGGTGAGCAGTACTTC. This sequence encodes CASSISGEQYF.

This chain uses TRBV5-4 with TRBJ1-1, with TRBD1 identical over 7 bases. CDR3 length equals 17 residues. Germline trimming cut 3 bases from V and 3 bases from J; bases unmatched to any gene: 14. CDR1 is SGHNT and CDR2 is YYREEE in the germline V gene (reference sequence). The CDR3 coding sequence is TGTGCCAGCAGCTGGGGTCGTAATAGGGGGCAGGACACTGAAGCTTTCTTT. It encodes CASSWGRNRGQDTEAFF. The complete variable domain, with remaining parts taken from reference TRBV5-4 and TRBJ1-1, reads ETGVTQSPTHLIKTRGQQVTLRCSSQSGHNTVSWYQQALGQGPQFIFQYYREEENGRGNFPPRFSGLQFPNYSSELNVNALELDDSALYLCASSWGRNRGQDTEAFFGQGTRLTVV.

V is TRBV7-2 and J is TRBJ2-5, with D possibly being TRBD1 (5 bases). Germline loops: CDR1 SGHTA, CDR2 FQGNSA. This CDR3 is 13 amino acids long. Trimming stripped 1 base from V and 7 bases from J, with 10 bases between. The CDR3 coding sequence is TGTGCCAGCAGCTTAGGGGTAGGGGCGACCCAGTACTTC. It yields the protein CASSLGVGATQYF.

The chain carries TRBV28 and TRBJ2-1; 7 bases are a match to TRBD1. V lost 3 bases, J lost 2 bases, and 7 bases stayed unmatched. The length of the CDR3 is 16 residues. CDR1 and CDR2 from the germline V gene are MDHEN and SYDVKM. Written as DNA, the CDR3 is TGTGCCAGCAGTTTTAGCCTCGGGACAGCCTACAATGAGCAGTTCTTC. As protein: CASSFSLGTAYNEQFF.

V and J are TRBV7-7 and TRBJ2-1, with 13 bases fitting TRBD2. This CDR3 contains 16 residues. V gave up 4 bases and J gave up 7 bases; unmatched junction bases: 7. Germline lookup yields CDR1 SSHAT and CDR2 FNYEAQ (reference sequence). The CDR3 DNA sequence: TGTGCCAGCAGCTCCGGACTAGCGGGAGTTGGGAATGAGCAGTTCTTC. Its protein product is CASSSGLAGVGNEQFF.

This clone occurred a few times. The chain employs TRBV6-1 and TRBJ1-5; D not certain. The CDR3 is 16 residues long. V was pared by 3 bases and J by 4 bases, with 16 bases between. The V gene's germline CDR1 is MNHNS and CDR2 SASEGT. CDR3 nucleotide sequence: TGTGCCAGCAGTGATGGAGGGTCCGGGTTGAATCAGCCCCAGCATTTT. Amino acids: CASSDGGSGLNQPQHF.

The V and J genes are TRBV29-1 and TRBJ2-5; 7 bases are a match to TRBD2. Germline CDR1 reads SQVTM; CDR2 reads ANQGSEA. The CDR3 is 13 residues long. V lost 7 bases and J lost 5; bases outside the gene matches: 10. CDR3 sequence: CSALLASGETQYF. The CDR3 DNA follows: TGCAGCGCTCTACTAGCGTCGGGTGAGACCCAGTACTTC. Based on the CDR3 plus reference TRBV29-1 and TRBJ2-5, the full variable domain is SAVISQKPSRDICQRGTSLTIQCQVDSQVTMMFWYRQQPGQSLTLIATANQGSEATYESGFVIDKFPISRPNLTFSTLTVSNMSPEDSSIYLCSALLASGETQYFGPGTRLLVL.

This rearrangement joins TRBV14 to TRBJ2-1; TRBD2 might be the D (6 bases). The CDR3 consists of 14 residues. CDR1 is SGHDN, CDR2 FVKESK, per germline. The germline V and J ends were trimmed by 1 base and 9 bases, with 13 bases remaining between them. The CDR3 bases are TGTGCCAGCAGCCAAGGGCCCGGGGGAATTGAGCAGTTCTTC. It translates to CASSQGPGGIEQFF.

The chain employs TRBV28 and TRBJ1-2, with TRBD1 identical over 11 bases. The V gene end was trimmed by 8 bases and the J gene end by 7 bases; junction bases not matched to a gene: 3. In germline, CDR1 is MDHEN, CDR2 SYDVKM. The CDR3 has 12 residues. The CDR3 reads CASGQGAFGYTF. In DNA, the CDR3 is TGTGCCAGCGGACAGGGGGCCTTTGGCTACACCTTC.

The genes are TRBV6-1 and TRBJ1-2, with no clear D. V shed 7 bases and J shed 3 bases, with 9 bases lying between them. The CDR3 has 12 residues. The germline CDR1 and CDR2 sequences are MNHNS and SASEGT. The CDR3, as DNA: TGTGCCAGCAACCGAGCTGACTATGGCTACACCTTC. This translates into CASNRADYGYTF.